A selection of T cell receptor beta chains follows, all from one sample in a study of T cell changes during pregnancy in multiple sclerosis. Sequenced by immunoSEQ multiplex PCR; TCRdb stores in-frame clones only, minus some. Here the sample spans about 89,000 clones, 94% being singletons. Sample: peripheral blood, taken in the third trimester of pregnancy. All receptors derive from a female donor with multiple sclerosis, enrolled in a pregnancy study. Each CDR3 is given with its conserved first and last residue. The D gene is left open where the match is weak. Part of the rows lack a size; the others show once, few, many or a class for expanded clones.

abundance,d_gene,v_gene,j_gene,CDR3aa,CDR3nt
.,TRBD2,TRBV6-1,TRBJ2-6,CASVTGGSGANVLTF,TGTGCCAGCGTGACGGGGGGGTCTGGGGCCAACGTCCTGACTTTC
.,.,TRBV21-1,TRBJ2-7,CASSKPSRDLYEQYF,TGTGCCAGCAGCAAACCTTCCCGGGACTTGTACGAGCAGTACTTC
.,.,TRBV18,TRBJ2-5,CASSRGRQETQYF,TGTGCCAGCTCACGGGGGCGTCAAGAGACCCAGTACTTC
.,.,TRBV21-1,TRBJ2-3,CASSKGTSGSHTDTQYF,TGTGCCAGCAGCAAAGGCACTAGCGGGAGTCATACAGATACGCAGTATTTT
.,.,TRBV4-2,TRBJ2-7,CASSQLGGLYYEQYF,TGTGCCAGCAGCCAGCTCGGTGGACTTTACTACGAGCAGTACTTC
.,TRBD1,TRBV19,TRBJ2-4,CASSGRQGDIQYF,TGTGCCAGTAGTGGCCGACAGGGGGACATTCAGTACTTC
.,TRBD2,TRBV5-1,TRBJ2-1,CASTLIIGTSVNEQFF,TGCGCCAGCACCCTTATTATTGGGACTAGCGTCAATGAGCAGTTCTTC
.,.,TRBV7-9,TRBJ1-1,CASSLHAVNTEAFF,TGTGCCAGCAGCTTACACGCAGTGAACACTGAAGCTTTCTTT
.,TRBD2,TRBV6-5,TRBJ2-1,CASSSPGLAGGYEQFF,TGTGCCAGCAGTTCCCCTGGACTAGCGGGAGGATATGAGCAGTTCTTC
.,TRBD2,TRBV6-5,TRBJ2-7,CASSLSGRAGFGQYF,TGTGCCAGCAGTCTTAGCGGGAGGGCGGGATTCGGGCAGTACTTC
.,.,TRBV10-3,TRBJ1-2,CAISESEGTDYGYTF,TGTGCCATCAGTGAGTCTGAGGGCACAGACTATGGCTACACCTTC
.,TRBD2,TRBV30,TRBJ2-1,CAWSSGSKNEQFF,TGTGCCTGGAGTAGCGGGAGTAAAAATGAGCAGTTCTTC
once,.,TRBV7-9,TRBJ2-2,CASSLERRLGRTGELFF,TGTGCCAGCAGCTTAGAACGGCGACTAGGACGAACCGGGGAGCTGTTTTTT
.,TRBD1,TRBV6-1,TRBJ1-5,CASIFRGLGNQPQHF,TGTGCCAGCATTTTCAGGGGGCTTGGCAATCAGCCCCAGCATTTT
.,TRBD1,TRBV7-9,TRBJ2-7,CASSLVGTGDYEQYF,TGTGCCAGCAGCTTAGTGGGGACAGGGGACTACGAGCAGTACTTC
.,TRBD1,TRBV9,TRBJ2-3,CASSKGQGAADTQYF,TGTGCCAGCAGCAAAGGGCAGGGGGCGGCAGATACGCAGTATTTT
.,.,TRBV27,TRBJ1-4,CASSFSGFDEKLFF,TGTGCCAGCAGTTTTTCGGGGTTCGATGAAAAACTGTTTTTT
.,.,TRBV5-1,TRBJ2-7,CASSLGLPPYEQYF,TGCGCCAGCAGCTTGGGACTACCGCCCTACGAGCAGTACTTC
.,.,TRBV25-1,TRBJ2-3,CASSTTDSTDTQYF,TGTGCCAGCAGTACAACGGACTCCACAGATACGCAGTATTTT
.,.,TRBV5-4,TRBJ2-7,CASSSPGTHSYEQYF,TGTGCCAGCAGCTCCCCCGGGACACATTCCTACGAGCAGTACTTC
.,.,TRBV7-9,TRBJ1-1,CASSLRDRYTEAFF,TGTGCCAGCAGCTTACGTGACAGGTACACTGAAGCTTTCTTT
.,TRBD1,TRBV27,TRBJ2-7,CASSLQGATQYEQYF,TGTGCCAGCAGTTTACAGGGGGCAACTCAATACGAGCAGTACTTC
.,.,TRBV7-2,TRBJ2-5,CASSSDLGAGRETQYF,TGTGCCAGCAGCTCTGACCTCGGCGCGGGAAGGGAGACCCAGTACTTC
.,.,TRBV5-1,TRBJ2-1,CASTLWAGDDEQFF,TGCGCCAGCACTCTCTGGGCAGGGGATGATGAGCAGTTCTTC
.,.,TRBV28,TRBJ1-2,CASSLRWQGRYGYTF,TGTGCCAGCAGTTTAAGATGGCAGGGCCGGTATGGCTACACCTTC
once,TRBD2,TRBV18,TRBJ2-3,CASSFRGLAGSTDTQYF,TGTGCCAGCTCTTTCCGGGGACTAGCGGGGAGCACAGATACGCAGTATTTT
.,TRBD2,TRBV29-1,TRBJ2-3,CSVVSGRARDTQYF,TGCAGCGTAGTAAGCGGGAGGGCCCGAGATACGCAGTATTTT
.,TRBD2,TRBV6-6,TRBJ2-7,CASSLPTSGRTHEQYF,TGTGCCAGCAGTTTGCCTACTAGCGGGAGAACCCACGAGCAGTACTTC
.,.,TRBV18,TRBJ2-1,CASSPEYGRGYNEQFF,TGTGCCAGCTCACCAGAATACGGGAGAGGTTACAATGAGCAGTTCTTC
.,.,TRBV30,TRBJ1-1,CAWSRRGRANTEAFF,TGTGCCTGGAGTCGACGAGGCAGGGCGAACACTGAAGCTTTCTTT
once,TRBD2,TRBV29-1,TRBJ2-5,CSVDRGLAQETQYF,TGCAGCGTTGACCGGGGACTAGCCCAAGAGACCCAGTACTTC
few,TRBD1,TRBV11-2,TRBJ2-7,CASSSWDSSYEQYF,TGTGCCAGCAGCTCGTGGGACAGCTCCTACGAGCAGTACTTC
.,.,TRBV7-2,TRBJ2-5,CASSLLAQETQYF,TGTGCCAGCAGCTTATTAGCCCAAGAGACCCAGTACTTC
.,TRBD1,TRBV5-1,TRBJ1-4,CASSLTGGNEKLFF,TGCGCCAGCAGCCTTACAGGGGGTAATGAAAAACTGTTTTTT
once,.,TRBV7-9,TRBJ1-2,CASAISGRRIGGYTF,TGTGCCAGCGCAATCTCGGGGAGGCGTATTGGAGGCTACACCTTC
.,.,TRBV5-1,TRBJ2-1,CASSFIFGKNEQFF,TGCGCCAGCAGCTTTATTTTCGGGAAGAATGAGCAGTTCTTC
.,TRBD1,TRBV7-8,TRBJ2-7,CASSGLTGVQPSYEQYF,TGTGCCAGCAGCGGCCTCACAGGGGTACAACCCTCCTACGAGCAGTACTTC
.,.,TRBV27,TRBJ2-3,CASSPQGVAVSVSTDTQYF,TGTGCCAGCAGTCCCCAGGGGGTAGCGGTGTCAGTTAGTACAGATACGCAGTATTTT
once,TRBD1,TRBV30,TRBJ1-2,CAWSWTGGGYGYTF,TGTGCCTGGAGTTGGACAGGGGGCGGCTATGGCTACACCTTC
once,TRBD2,TRBV30,TRBJ2-1,CASRSSGLEQFF,TGTGCCTCCCGGTCTAGCGGGCTAGAGCAGTTCTTC
.,.,TRBV4-3,TRBJ2-5,CASSPDGDQETQYF,TGCGCCAGCAGCCCGGACGGGGACCAAGAGACCCAGTACTTC
.,TRBD1,TRBV19,TRBJ1-2,CASRPRVEGARGYTF,TGTGCCAGTAGGCCCCGTGTTGAGGGGGCGCGGGGCTACACCTTC
.,.,TRBV6-5,TRBJ2-1,CASSYGPSEDKQFF,TGTGCCAGCAGTTACGGTCCTAGCGAGGACAAGCAGTTCTTC
.,TRBD1,TRBV5-4,TRBJ1-1,CASSLRWGQGVDTEAFF,TGTGCCAGCAGCTTGAGATGGGGACAGGGCGTGGACACTGAAGCTTTCTTT
.,.,TRBV2,TRBJ1-1,CADRDRRQAFF,TGTGCCGACCGGGATCGAAGGCAAGCTTTCTTT